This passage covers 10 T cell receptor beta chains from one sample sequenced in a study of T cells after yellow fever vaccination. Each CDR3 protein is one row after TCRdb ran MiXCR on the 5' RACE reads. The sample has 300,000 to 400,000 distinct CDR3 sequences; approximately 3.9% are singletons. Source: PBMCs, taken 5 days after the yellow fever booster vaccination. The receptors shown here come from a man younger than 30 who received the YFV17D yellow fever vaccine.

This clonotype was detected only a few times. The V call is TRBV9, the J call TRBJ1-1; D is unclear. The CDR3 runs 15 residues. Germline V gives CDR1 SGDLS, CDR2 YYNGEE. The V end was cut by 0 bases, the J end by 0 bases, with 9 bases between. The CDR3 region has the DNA TGTGCCAGCAGCGTAGCTAGTTTCATGAACACTGAAGCTTTCTTT. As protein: CASSVASFMNTEAFF.

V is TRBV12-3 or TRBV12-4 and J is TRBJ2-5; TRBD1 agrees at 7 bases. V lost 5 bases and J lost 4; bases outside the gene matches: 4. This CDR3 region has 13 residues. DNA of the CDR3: TGTGCCAGCAGTGTCAACAGGGGAGAGACCCAGTACTTC. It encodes CASSVNRGETQYF.

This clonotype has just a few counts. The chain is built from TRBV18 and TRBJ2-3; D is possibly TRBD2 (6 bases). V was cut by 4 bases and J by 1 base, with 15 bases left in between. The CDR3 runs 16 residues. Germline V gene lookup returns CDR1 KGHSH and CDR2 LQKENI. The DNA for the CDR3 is TGTGCCAGCTCACGAACCCCTTGGGGGGGCACAGATACGCAGTATTTT. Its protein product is CASSRTPWGGTDTQYF.

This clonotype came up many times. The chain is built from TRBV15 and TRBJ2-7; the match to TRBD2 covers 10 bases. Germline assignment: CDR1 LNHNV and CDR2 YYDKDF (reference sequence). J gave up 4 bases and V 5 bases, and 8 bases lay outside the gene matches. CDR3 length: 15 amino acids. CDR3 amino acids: CATSGASGGRYEQYV. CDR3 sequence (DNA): TGTGCCACCAGCGGGGCTAGCGGGGGAAGATACGAGCAGTACGTC.

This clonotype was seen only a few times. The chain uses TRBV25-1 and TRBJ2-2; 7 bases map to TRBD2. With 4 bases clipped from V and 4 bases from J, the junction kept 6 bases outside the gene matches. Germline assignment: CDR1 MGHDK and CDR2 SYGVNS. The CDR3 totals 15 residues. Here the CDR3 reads CASSADPGGTGELFF. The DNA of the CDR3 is TGTGCCAGCAGTGCTGACCCGGGGGGCACCGGGGAGCTGTTTTTT.

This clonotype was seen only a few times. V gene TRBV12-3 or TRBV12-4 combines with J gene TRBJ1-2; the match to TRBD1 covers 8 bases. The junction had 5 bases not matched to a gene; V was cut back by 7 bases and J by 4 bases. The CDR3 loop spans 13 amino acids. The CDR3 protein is CASTQGGGYGYTF. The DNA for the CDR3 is TGTGCCAGCACACAGGGGGGGGGCTATGGCTACACCTTC.

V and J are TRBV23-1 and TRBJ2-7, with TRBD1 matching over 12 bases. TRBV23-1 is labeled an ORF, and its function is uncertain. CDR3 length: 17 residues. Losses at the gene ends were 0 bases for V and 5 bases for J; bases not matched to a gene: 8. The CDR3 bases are TGCGCCAGCAGTCAATCGGCAGGGACAGGGGGCAACGACGAGCAGTACGTC. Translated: CASSQSAGTGGNDEQYV.

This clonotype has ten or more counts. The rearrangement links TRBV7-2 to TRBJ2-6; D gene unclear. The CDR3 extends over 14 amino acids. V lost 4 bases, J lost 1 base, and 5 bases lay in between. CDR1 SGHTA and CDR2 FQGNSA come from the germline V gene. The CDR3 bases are TGTGCCAGCAGCTCTACATCTGGGGCCAACGTCCTGACTTTC. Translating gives CASSSTSGANVLTF.

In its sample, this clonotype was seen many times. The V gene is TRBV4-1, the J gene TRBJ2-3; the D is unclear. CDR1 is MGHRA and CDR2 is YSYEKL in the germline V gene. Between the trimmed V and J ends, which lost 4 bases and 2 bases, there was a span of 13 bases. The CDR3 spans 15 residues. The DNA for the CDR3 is TGCGCCAGCAGCCTTAGAGGAGTGGACACAGATACGCAGTATTTT. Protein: CASSLRGVDTDTQYF.

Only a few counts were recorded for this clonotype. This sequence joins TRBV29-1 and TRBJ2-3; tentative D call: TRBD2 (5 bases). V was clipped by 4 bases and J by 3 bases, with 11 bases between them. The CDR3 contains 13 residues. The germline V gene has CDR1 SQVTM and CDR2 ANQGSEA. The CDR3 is CSVGVRETDTQYF. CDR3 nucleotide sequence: TGCAGCGTTGGGGTAAGGGAGACAGATACGCAGTATTTT.